The T cell receptor (beta chain) described here comes from a study of identical twins. Points from the study as a whole: The study found weaker excess twin sharing in beta out-of-frame sequences.

Notes on this clonotype: The antigen remains unidentified.

The cDNA had a unique molecular identifier and a template-switch universal primer site. TCRdb analysed the 5' RACE reads with MiXCR anew, one entry per CDR3 protein. The sample has around 470,000 distinct CDR3 sequences; over 12% are singletons. From germline, CDR1 is DFQATT and CDR2 SNEGSKA (reference sequence). V lost 3 bases, J lost 2 bases, and 10 bases stayed unmatched. The CDR3 is 15 residues long. Another study also made use of these data, one on yellow fever vaccine responses in identical twins.

V usage is TRBV20-1 and J usage is TRBJ2-7; 7 bases match TRBD1. The sample comprised CD4+ T cells sorted from blood. This sequence originates from a woman aged 18-29 years in good health. The CDR3 sequence is CSARSRQGVTYEQYF. The DNA for the CDR3 is TGCAGTGCTAGGTCCCGACAGGGCGTAACCTACGAGCAGTACTTC.